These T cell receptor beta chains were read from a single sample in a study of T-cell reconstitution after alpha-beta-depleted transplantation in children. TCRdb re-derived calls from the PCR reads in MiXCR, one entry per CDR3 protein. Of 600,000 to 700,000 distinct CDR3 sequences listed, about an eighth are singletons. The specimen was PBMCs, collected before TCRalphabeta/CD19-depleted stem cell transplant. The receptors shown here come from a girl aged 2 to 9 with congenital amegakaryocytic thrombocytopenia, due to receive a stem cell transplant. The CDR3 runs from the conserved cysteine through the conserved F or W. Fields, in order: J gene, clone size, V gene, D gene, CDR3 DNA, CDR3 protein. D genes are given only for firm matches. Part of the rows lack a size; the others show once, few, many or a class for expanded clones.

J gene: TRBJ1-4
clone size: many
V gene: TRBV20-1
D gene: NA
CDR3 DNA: TGCAGTGTTAAGGGTCCTAATGAAAAACTGTTTTTT
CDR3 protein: CSVKGPNEKLFF

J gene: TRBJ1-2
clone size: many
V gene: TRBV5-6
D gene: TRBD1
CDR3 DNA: TGTGCCAGCAGCTCCCCCGGGACAGGGAATCGCTATGGCTACACCTTC
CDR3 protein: CASSSPGTGNRYGYTF

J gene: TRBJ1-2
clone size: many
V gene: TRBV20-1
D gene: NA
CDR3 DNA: TGCAGTGCTGAACCCGGGACGGCGTATGGCTACACCTTC
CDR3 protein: CSAEPGTAYGYTF

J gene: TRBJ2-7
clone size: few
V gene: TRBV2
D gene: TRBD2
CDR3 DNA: TGTGCCACCGGGACTAGTTTCCACGAGCAGTACTTC
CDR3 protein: CATGTSFHEQYF

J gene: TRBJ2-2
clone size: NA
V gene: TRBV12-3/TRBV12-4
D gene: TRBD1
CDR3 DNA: TGTGCCAGCAAAATAGGGACAGGGAGTGTGGAGCTGTTTTTT
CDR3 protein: CASKIGTGSVELFF

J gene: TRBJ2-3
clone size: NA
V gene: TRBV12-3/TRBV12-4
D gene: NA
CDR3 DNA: TGTGCCAGCAGCCCTAGGGGCCAGGATACGCAGTATTTT
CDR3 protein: CASSPRGQDTQYF

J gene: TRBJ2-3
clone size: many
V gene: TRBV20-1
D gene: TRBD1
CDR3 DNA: TGCAGTGCTAGAACAGGGGTTGGCCCAGATACGCAGTATTTT
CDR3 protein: CSARTGVGPDTQYF

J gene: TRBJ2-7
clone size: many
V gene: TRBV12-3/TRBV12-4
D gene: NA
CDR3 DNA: TGTGCCTCCGCCACGACTACCTACGAGCAGTACTTC
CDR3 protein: CASATTTYEQYF

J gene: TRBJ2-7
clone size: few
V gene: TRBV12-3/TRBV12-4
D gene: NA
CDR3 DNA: TGTGCCAGCAGAGGACACTCCCGCTCCTACGAGCAGTACTTC
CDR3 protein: CASRGHSRSYEQYF

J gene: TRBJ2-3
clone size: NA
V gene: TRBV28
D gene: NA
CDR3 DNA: TGTGCCAGCAGTTCGGGTTACCCTAGCACAGATACGCAGTATTTT
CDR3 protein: CASSSGYPSTDTQYF

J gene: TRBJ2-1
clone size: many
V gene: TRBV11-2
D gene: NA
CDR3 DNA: TGTGCCAGCAGCCTCCGACACCCTAGGATCCCCCCCTACAATGAGCAGTTCTTC
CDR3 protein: CASSLRHPRIPPYNEQFF

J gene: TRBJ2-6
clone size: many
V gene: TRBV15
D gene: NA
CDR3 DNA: TGTGCCACCAGCAGAGGCAGGCTAAGCTCTGGGGCCAACGTCCTGACTTTC
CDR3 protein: CATSRGRLSSGANVLTF

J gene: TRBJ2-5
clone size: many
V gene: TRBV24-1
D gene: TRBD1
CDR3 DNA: TGTGCCACCAGTGATTATCCTCGGACAGGGGTCAGGGAGACCCAGTACTTC
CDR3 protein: CATSDYPRTGVRETQYF

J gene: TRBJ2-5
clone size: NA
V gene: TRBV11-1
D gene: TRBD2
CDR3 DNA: TGTGCCAGCAGCCCGCGGTTGAACGGGAGGAAAGTGTTCCAAGAGACCCAGTACTTC
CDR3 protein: CASSPRLNGRKVFQETQYF

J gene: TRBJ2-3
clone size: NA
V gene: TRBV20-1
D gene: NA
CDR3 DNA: TGCAGTGCAGGACAGTTCACAGATACGCAGTATTTT
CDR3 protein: CSAGQFTDTQYF

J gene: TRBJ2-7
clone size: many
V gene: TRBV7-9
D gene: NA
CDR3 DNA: TGTGCCAGCAGCGCTCGGGACTTTTCCTACGAGCAGTACTTC
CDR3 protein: CASSARDFSYEQYF

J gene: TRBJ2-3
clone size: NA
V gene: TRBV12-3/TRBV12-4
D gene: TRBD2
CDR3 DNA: TGTGCCAGCAGTCCCCCGGCGGGAGTGGAGGAGGATACGCAGTATTTT
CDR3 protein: CASSPPAGVEEDTQYF

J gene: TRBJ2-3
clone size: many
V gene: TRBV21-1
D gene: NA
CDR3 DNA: TGTGCCAGCAGCAGGAATAGCGGCACAGATACGCAGTATTTT
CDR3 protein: CASSRNSGTDTQYF

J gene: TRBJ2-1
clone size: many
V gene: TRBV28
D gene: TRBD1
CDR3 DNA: TGTGCCAGCAGTTTTAGCAGGACAGGGGGTCGGAATGAGCAGTTCTTC
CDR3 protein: CASSFSRTGGRNEQFF

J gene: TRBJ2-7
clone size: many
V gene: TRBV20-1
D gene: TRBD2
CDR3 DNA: TGCAGTGCTGGTCTGGGTGGACTAGCCTACGAGCAGTACTTC
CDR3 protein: CSAGLGGLAYEQYF

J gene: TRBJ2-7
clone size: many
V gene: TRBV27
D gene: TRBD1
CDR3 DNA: TGTGCCAGCAGTACCGGGAAGGGGGCCACCCTAACCTACGAGCAGTACTTC
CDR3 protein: CASSTGKGATLTYEQYF

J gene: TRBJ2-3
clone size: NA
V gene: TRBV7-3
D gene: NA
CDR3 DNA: TGTGCCAGCAGCTTAGTTCCTCTTTCGACGTCGGATACGCAGTATTTT
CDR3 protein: CASSLVPLSTSDTQYF

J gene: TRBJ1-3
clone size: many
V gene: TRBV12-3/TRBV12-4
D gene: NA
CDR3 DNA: TGTGCCAGCAGGCTCGAACCAGCTGGAAACACCATATATTTT
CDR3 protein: CASRLEPAGNTIYF

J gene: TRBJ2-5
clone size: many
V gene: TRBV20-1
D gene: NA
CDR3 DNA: TGCAGTGCTAGACCCCCGGAGAAGCTTAGGGAGACCCAGTACTTC
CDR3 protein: CSARPPEKLRETQYF

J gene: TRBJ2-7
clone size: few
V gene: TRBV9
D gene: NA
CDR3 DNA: TGTGCCAGCAGCGTGAACAGCCCTCTCAAACCAACTCCGTACTTC
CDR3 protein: CASSVNSPLKPTPYF

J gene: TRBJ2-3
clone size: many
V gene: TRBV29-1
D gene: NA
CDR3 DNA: TGCAGCGTTGATGCTAGTTTCGACACAGATACGCAGTATTTT
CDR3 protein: CSVDASFDTDTQYF

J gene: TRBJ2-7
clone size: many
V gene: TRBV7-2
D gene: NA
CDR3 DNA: TGTGCCAGCAGCTTTTACGGTAACGAGCAGTACTTC
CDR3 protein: CASSFYGNEQYF

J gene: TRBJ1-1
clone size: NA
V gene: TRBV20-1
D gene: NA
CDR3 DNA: TGCAGTGACTCCGCGACAGAAAGGAACACTGAAGCTTTCTTT
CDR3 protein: CSDSATERNTEAFF

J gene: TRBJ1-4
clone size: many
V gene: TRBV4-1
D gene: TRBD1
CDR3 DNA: TGCGCCAGCAGCCAAGAAGTACCGGACAGGCTGTTTTTT
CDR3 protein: CASSQEVPDRLFF